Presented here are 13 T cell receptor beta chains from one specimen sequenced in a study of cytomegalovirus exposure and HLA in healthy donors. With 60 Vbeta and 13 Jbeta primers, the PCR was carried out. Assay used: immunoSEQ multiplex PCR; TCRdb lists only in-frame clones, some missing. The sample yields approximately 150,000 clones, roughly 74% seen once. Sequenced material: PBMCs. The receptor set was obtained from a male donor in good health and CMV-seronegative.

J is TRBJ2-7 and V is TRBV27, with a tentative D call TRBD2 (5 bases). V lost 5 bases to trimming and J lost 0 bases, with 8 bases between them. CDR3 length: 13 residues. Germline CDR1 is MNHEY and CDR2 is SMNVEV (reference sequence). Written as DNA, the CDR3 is TGTGCCAGCAGTACCGGGAACTCCTACGAGCAGTACTTC. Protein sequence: CASSTGNSYEQYF.

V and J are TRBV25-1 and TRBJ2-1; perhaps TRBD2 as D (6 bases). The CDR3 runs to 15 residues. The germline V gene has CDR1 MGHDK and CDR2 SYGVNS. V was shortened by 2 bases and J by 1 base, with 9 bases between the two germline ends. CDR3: CASSESGFSYNEQFF. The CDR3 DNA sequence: TGTGCCAGCAGTGAAAGCGGGTTTTCCTACAATGAGCAGTTCTTC.

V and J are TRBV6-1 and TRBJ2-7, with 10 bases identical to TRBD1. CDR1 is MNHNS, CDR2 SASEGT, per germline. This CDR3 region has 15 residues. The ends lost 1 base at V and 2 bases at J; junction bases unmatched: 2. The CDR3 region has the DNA TGTGCCAGCAGTGAAGTAGACAGGGGGCCCTACGAGCAGTACTTC. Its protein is CASSEVDRGPYEQYF.

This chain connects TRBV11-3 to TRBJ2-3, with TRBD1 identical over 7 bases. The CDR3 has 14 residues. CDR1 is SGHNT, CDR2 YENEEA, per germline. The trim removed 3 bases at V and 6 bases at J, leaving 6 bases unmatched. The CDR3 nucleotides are TGTGCCAGCAGCTTGCGACAGGGTTACGATACGCAGTATTTT. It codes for CASSLRQGYDTQYF.

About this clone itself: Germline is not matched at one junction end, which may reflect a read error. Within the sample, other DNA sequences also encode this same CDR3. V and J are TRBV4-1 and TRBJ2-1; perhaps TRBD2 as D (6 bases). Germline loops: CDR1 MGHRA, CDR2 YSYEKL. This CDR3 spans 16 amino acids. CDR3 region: CASSRLFSGDYNEQFF. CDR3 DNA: TGTGCCAGCAGCCGGCTTTTTAGCGGTGATTACAATGAGCAGTTCTTC.

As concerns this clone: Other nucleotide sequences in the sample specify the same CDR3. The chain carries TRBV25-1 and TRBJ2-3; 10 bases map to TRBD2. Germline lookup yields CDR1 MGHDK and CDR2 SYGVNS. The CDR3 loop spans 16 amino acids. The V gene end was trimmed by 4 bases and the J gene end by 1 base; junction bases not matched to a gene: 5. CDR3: CASSAGAGGRTDTQYF. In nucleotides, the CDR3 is TGTGCCAGCAGTGCAGGAGCGGGAGGGCGCACAGATACGCAGTATTTT.

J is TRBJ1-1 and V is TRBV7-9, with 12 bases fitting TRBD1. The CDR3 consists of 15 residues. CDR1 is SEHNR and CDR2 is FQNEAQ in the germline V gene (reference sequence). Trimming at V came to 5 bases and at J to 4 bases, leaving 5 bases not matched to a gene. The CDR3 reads CASSPGDRGLTEAFF. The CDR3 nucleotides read TGTGCCAGCAGCCCGGGGGACAGGGGGCTCACTGAAGCTTTCTTT.

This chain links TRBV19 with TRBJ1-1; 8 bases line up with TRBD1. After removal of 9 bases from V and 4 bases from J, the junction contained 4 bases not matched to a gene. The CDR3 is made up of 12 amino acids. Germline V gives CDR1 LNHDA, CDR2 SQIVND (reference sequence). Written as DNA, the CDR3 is TGTGCCAGCACCGACAGGGGCACTGAAGCTTTCTTT. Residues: CASTDRGTEAFF.

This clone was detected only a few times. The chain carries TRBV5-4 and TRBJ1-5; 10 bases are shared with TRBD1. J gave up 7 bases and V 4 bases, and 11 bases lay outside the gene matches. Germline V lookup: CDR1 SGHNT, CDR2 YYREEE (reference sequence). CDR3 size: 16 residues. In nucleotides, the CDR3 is TGTGCCAGCAGCCAGTTACTGGACAGGGGGGGCCAGCCCCAGCATTTT. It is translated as CASSQLLDRGGQPQHF. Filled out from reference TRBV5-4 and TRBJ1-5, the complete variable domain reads ETGVTQSPTHLIKTRGQQVTLRCSSQSGHNTVSWYQQALGQGPQFIFQYYREEENGRGNFPPRFSGLQFPNYSSELNVNALELDDSALYLCASSQLLDRGGQPQHFGDGTRLSIL.

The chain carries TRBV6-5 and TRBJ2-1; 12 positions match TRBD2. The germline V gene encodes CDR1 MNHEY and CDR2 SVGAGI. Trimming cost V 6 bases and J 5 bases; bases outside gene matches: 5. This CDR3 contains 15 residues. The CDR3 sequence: CASSALAGGDNEQFF. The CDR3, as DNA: TGTGCCAGCAGCGCGCTAGCGGGGGGGGACAATGAGCAGTTCTTC.

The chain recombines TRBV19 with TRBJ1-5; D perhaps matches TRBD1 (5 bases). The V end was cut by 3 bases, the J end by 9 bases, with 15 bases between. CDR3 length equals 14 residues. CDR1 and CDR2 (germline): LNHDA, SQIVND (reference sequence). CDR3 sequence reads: CASSMGPRGVPQHF. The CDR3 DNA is TGTGCCAGTAGTATGGGACCCCGGGGGGTGCCCCAGCATTTT. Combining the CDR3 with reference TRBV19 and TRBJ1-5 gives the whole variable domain DGGITQSPKYLFRKEGQNVTLSCEQNLNHDAMYWYRQDPGQGLRLIYYSQIVNDFQKGDIAEGYSVSREKKESFPLTVTSAQKNPTAFYLCASSMGPRGVPQHFGDGTRLSIL.

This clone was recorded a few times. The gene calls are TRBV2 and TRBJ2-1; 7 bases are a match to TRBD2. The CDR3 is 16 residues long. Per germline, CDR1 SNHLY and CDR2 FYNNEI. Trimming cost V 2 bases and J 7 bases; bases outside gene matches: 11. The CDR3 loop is CASSEKRGGHKNEQFF. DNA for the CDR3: TGTGCCAGCAGTGAAAAGCGGGGCGGCCATAAGAATGAGCAGTTCTTC.

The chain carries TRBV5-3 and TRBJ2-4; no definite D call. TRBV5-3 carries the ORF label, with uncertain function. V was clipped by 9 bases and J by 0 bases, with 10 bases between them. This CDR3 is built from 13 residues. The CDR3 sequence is CANVAVAKNIQYF. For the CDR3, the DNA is TGTGCCAACGTAGCAGTAGCCAAAAACATTCAGTACTTC.